The clone carrying this T cell receptor beta chain was detected many times. The missing CDR3 end, 3 residues past where the read stops, is filled in from the germline J gene. The record originates from a study of T cell clonality in common variable immunodeficiency. V gave up 0 bases and J gave up 5 bases; unmatched junction bases: 4. The V gene's germline CDR1 is KGHSH and CDR2 LQKENI. This CDR3 is 15 amino acids long. Sequencing input was equivalent genomic DNA from CVID and controls. Assay used: immunoSEQ multiplex PCR; TCRdb lists only in-frame clones, some missing. Found here are about 43,000 clones, no singletons; the ten largest cover about 2.2%.

This clonotype originated in a person between 18 and 75 years old in good health. The chain carries TRBV18 and TRBJ2-5; TRBD2 matches 9 bases. Sequencing used peripheral blood mononuclear cells. The CDR3 reads CASSPPLAGLETQYF. The sequenced CDR3 bases are TGTGCCAGCTCACCACCTCTAGCGGGGCTTGAGACC.